This T cell receptor beta chain was sequenced for a study of blood T cell repertoires in COVID-19. Study-level information: Samples representing acute and convalescent COVID-19 were sourced from the United States, Italy and Spain.

Unmatched junction bases numbered 8, after V lost 5 bases and J lost 5 bases. CDR3 length equals 14 residues. Per the germline V gene, CDR1 is MNHEY and CDR2 is SMNVEV (reference sequence). Per the original data handling: Scientists estimated how many nucleated cells there were by amplifying reference gene primers. This table comes from immunoSEQ multiplex PCR, and its TCRdb copy is limited to in-frame clones, with some not included. V, J and clone size were drawn from that table, and D and trimming were deduced from the DNA. The sample has 100,000 to 150,000 clones, approximately 88% seen once. Sample: peripheral blood. The origin of this receptor is a man aged 45 to 65 with acute or convalescent COVID-19. V usage is TRBV27 and J usage is TRBJ2-5; 7 bases are a match to TRBD1. CDR3 DNA sequence: TGTGCCAGCAGTCTACAGGGGCGGGTGGAGACCCAGTACTTC. As protein: CASSLQGRVETQYF.